The entry that follows covers one TCR beta chain sequence. Its specificity is not known. The data originate from a study of OX40 agonist ivuxolimab in advanced cancers. Study-level points and caveats: Clones of CD4+ and CD8+ blood T cells grew by week 6 at doses of 0.1 to 3.0 mg/kg. A proportion of nonresponders additionally exhibited low normalized T-cell clonal expansion. The authors did not determine the antigen specificity of the expanded peripheral T cells.

Clones were sequenced by immunoSEQ multiplex PCR, and TCRdb holds only the in-frame ones, with some missing. Of about 60,000 clones listed, around nine tenths are singletons. The ends were cut back, 3 bases at V and 3 bases at J, with 10 bases in the middle. The V gene's germline CDR1 is SGHNT and CDR2 YENEEA. The CDR3 loop spans 14 amino acids. The sequence derives from an adult with an advanced solid tumor such as melanoma, head and neck, liver or kidney cancer. This chain uses TRBV11-3 with TRBJ2-3; D perhaps matches TRBD2 (6 bases). The sequences come from CD4+ or CD8+ T cells sorted from blood, collected in a trial of the OX40 agonist ivuxolimab. The CDR3 spells CASSLLGGTDTQYF. Written as DNA, the CDR3 is TGTGCCAGCAGCTTGTTGGGGGGTACAGATACGCAGTATTTT. The full variable domain, its missing parts supplied by reference TRBV11-3 and TRBJ2-3, is EAGVVQSPRYKIIEKKQPVAFWCNPISGHNTLYWYLQNLGQGPELLIRYENEEAVDDSQLPKDRFSAERLKGVDSTLKIQPAELGDSAVYLCASSLLGGTDTQYFGPGTRLTVL.